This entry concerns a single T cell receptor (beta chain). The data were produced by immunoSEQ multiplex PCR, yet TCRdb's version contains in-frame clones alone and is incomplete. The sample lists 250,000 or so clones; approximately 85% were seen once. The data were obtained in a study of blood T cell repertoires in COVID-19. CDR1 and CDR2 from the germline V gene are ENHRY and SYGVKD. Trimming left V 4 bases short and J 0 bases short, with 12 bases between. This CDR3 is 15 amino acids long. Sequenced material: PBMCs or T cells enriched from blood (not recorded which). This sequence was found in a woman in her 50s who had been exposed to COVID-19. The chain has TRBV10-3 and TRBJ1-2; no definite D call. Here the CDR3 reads CAISVGRETNYGYTF. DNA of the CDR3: TGTGCCATCAGTGTTGGGAGGGAAACTAACTATGGCTACACCTTC.